These T cell receptor beta chains were read from a single sample in a study of blood T cell repertoires in COVID-19. Produced via immunoSEQ multiplex PCR; TCRdb's table is partial and in-frame only. The table includes 85,000 to 90,000 clones, 79% detected once. Sequences were obtained from peripheral blood. Source of these receptors: a man between 65 and 80 years old with acute or convalescent COVID-19. CDR3s include the opening cysteine and the closing phenylalanine or tryptophan. A D gene is named only where the DNA matches it firmly. For some rows the clone size is stated as once, few or many, or as a class when expanded; others skip it.

.,TRBJ2-7,.,TRBV5-1,CASSDGGVVDEQYF,TGCGCCAGCAGCGATGGCGGGGTGGTCGACGAGCAGTACTTC
TRBD1,TRBJ2-5,.,TRBV28,CASTRVSGQGSETQYF,TGTGCCAGCACCCGGGTTTCGGGACAGGGGTCAGAGACCCAGTACTTC
TRBD2,TRBJ2-2,once,TRBV5-5,CASSLAGGNTGELFF,TGTGCCAGCAGCTTAGCGGGGGGCAACACCGGGGAGCTGTTTTTT
.,TRBJ1-1,.,TRBV7-8,CASSLTEYTEAFF,TGTGCCAGCAGCTTGACAGAGTACACTGAAGCTTTCTTT
TRBD2,TRBJ2-1,.,TRBV15,CATSRAEGLALDEQFF,TGTGCCACCAGCAGAGCGGAGGGACTAGCCCTCGATGAGCAGTTCTTC
TRBD1,TRBJ1-5,many,TRBV19,CASSLQGNQPQHF,TGTGCCAGTAGCCTACAGGGGAATCAGCCCCAGCATTTT
.,TRBJ2-1,.,TRBV2,CASSNYPYNEQFF,TGTGCCAGCAGCAACTACCCTTACAATGAGCAGTTCTTC
TRBD1,TRBJ2-5,.,TRBV4-1,CASSLRTGDGWPQYF,TGCGCCAGCAGCCTACGGACAGGGGATGGTTGGCCCCAGTACTTC
.,TRBJ1-1,.,TRBV11-3,CASSLGGATQAFF,TGTGCCAGCAGCTTAGGCGGGGCGACCCAAGCTTTCTTT
.,TRBJ2-7,.,TRBV21-1,CASSTNRAAHEQYF,TGTGCCAGCAGCACGAACAGGGCTGCCCACGAGCAGTACTTC
.,TRBJ2-7,.,TRBV9,CASSPSGVGSSYEQYF,TGTGCCAGCAGCCCCTCTGGCGTGGGGAGCTCCTACGAGCAGTACTTC
TRBD1,TRBJ1-1,few,TRBV4-1,CASSQFRDRGAEAFF,TGCGCCAGCAGCCAATTCCGGGACAGGGGCGCTGAAGCTTTCTTT
.,TRBJ2-5,.,TRBV11-1,CASSLERSQETQYF,TGTGCCAGCAGCTTAGAGAGGTCCCAAGAGACCCAGTACTTC
.,TRBJ1-1,.,TRBV28,CASSLPDQGLTEAFF,TGTGCCAGCAGTTTGCCAGACCAGGGGCTTACTGAAGCTTTCTTT
.,TRBJ2-1,.,TRBV9,CASSVELALSSYNEQFF,TGTGCCAGCAGCGTAGAACTAGCCTTGAGCTCCTACAATGAGCAGTTCTTC
.,TRBJ1-3,.,TRBV28,CASSPLGSSGNTIYF,TGTGCCAGCAGTCCCCTGGGGAGCTCTGGAAACACCATATATTTT
TRBD1,TRBJ1-1,.,TRBV7-9,CASSVRQGENTEAFF,TGTGCCAGCAGCGTACGACAGGGGGAAAACACTGAAGCTTTCTTT
TRBD1,TRBJ1-1,.,TRBV14,CASSRAGGLNTEAFF,TGTGCCAGCAGCCGAGCAGGGGGCCTCAACACTGAAGCTTTCTTT
.,TRBJ1-6,.,TRBV4-1,CASSRAGGPYNSPLHF,TGCGCCAGCAGCCGAGCAGGTGGGCCCTATAATTCACCCCTCCACTTT
TRBD1,TRBJ1-1,.,TRBV6-5,CASRETGTMNTEAFF,TGTGCCAGCAGGGAGACAGGGACCATGAACACTGAAGCTTTCTTT